The 32 T cell receptor beta chains given below trace back to one sample, sequenced in a study of OX40 agonist ivuxolimab in advanced cancers. Sequencing was performed with immunoSEQ multiplex PCR; in TCRdb, only in-frame clones are kept and a portion is missing. The profile shows roughly 70,000 clones, 85% to 90% of them singletons. The source material was CD4+ or CD8+ T cells sorted from blood, sampled in a trial of the OX40 agonist ivuxolimab. These receptors were obtained from an adult with an advanced solid tumor such as melanoma, head and neck, liver or kidney cancer.

The chain carries TRBV6-5 and TRBJ1-2, with D possibly TRBD1 on 5 matching bases. V lost 4 bases, J lost 5 bases, and 11 bases lay in between. Germline V gene lookup returns CDR1 MNHEY and CDR2 SVGAGI. The CDR3 spans 13 residues. The CDR3 loop reads CASSLRRGYGYTF. The CDR3 DNA reads as TGTGCCAGCAGTTTGCGCCGGGGGTATGGCTACACCTTC.

This clone has a handful of counts. V gene TRBV2 combines with J gene TRBJ2-3; D call uncertain. This CDR3 contains 11 residues. V shed 6 bases and J shed 2 bases, with 3 bases lying between them. From germline, CDR1 is SNHLY and CDR2 FYNNEI. The CDR3 DNA reads as TGTGCCAGCAGGTACACAGATACGCAGTATTTT. This sequence encodes CASRYTDTQYF.

The genes are TRBV4-3 and TRBJ2-3; the match to TRBD2 covers 8 bases. CDR3 length equals 16 residues. Germline CDR1 and CDR2: LGHNA and YSLEER. With V trimmed by 1 base and J by 4 bases, 7 bases remained unmatched. The CDR3 DNA is TGCGCCAGCAGCCAAGCAGGGACTAGAGGGGCAGATACGCAGTATTTT. Translation gives CASSQAGTRGADTQYF.

The V gene is TRBV7-2, the J gene TRBJ2-3; D unresolved. Trimming shortened V by 4 bases and J by 0 bases, and 5 bases separated the two germline ends. Germline V CDR1 and CDR2: SGHTA, FQGNSA. The CDR3 spans 13 residues. The CDR3: CASSYVSTDTQYF. CDR3 nucleotide sequence: TGTGCCAGCAGCTACGTTAGCACAGATACGCAGTATTTT.

The V call is TRBV7-9, the J call TRBJ2-7; 7 bases agree with TRBD1. V trimming: 0 bases; J trimming: 3 bases; junction bases outside the gene matches: 11. The CDR3 consists of 17 residues. Germline CDR1 and CDR2: SEHNR and FQNEAQ (reference sequence). The CDR3 loop reads CASSLAPATGLIYEQYF. In DNA form, the CDR3 reads TGTGCCAGCAGCTTAGCTCCCGCGACAGGGTTAATCTACGAGCAGTACTTC.

The rearrangement links TRBV19 to TRBJ1-1; weak D call: TRBD1 (6 bases). The CDR3 has 13 residues. With 3 bases removed from V and 6 bases from J, the gap between germline ends came to 11 bases. Germline-derived CDR1 and CDR2 are LNHDA and SQIVND (reference sequence). In nucleotides, the CDR3 is TGTGCCAGTAGTATTTACCGACAGGCTGAAGCTTTCTTT. Translating it yields CASSIYRQAEAFF.

V and J are TRBV10-3 and TRBJ1-2; 8 nucleotides match TRBD1. In germline, CDR1 is ENHRY, CDR2 SYGVKD. V shed 6 bases and J 0 bases; nucleotides not matched to a gene: 9. This CDR3 comprises 16 residues. The chain's CDR3 is CAISAGTGTPNYGYTF. In nucleotides, the CDR3 is TGTGCCATCAGCGCCGGGACAGGAACGCCTAACTATGGCTACACCTTC.

This clone came up a few times. The V call is TRBV5-6, the J call TRBJ2-2; D is tentatively TRBD1 or TRBD2 (7 bases each). The CDR3 consists of 14 residues. Germline V lookup: CDR1 SGHDT, CDR2 YYEEEE. The V gene lost 7 bases and the J gene lost 9 bases, with 19 bases spanning the gap. CDR3 nucleotide sequence: TGTGCCAGCGCAGGGGGGGCCAACTCTAGGGAGCTGTTTTTT. The encoded protein is CASAGGANSRELFF.

V and J are TRBV5-4 and TRBJ2-1; 8 bases map to TRBD2. With 6 bases clipped from V and 4 bases from J, the junction kept 9 bases outside the gene matches. The germline V gene has CDR1 SGHNT and CDR2 YYREEE (reference sequence). This CDR3 spans 15 amino acids. CDR3 residues: CASNYGGGGYNEQFF. The CDR3 nucleotides are TGTGCCAGCAACTACGGGGGGGGAGGATACAATGAGCAGTTCTTC.

The J gene is TRBJ1-1, the V gene TRBV4-3, with a possible D match to TRBD1 (6 bases). Trimming shortened V by 0 bases and J by 10 bases, and 12 bases separated the two germline ends. The CDR3 extends over 13 amino acids. Germline V gene data show CDR1 as LGHNA and CDR2 as YSLEER. CDR3 DNA sequence: TGCGCCAGCAGCCAAGAAAGGGGGGACGGAGCTTTCTTT. It encodes CASSQERGDGAFF.

This chain connects TRBV7-9 to TRBJ1-2, with no clear D. Trimming stripped 2 bases from V and 3 bases from J, with 7 bases between. CDR1 is SEHNR, CDR2 FQNEAQ, per germline (reference sequence). The CDR3 is 13 residues long. CDR3 DNA: TGTGCCAGCAGCTTATCGCCAGACTATGGCTACACCTTC. Protein: CASSLSPDYGYTF.

The chain joins TRBV19 to TRBJ2-7; D remains unclear. The CDR3 is 15 amino acids. Germline lookup yields CDR1 LNHDA and CDR2 SQIVND (reference sequence). Deletions cut 5 bases from V and 0 bases from J, with 14 bases between. CDR3 sequence: CASSPTATGSYEQYF. In DNA, the CDR3 is TGTGCCAGTAGTCCGACTGCCACGGGCTCCTACGAGCAGTACTTC.

This clone has more than one count but fewer than ten. The chain couples TRBV9 to TRBJ2-7, with D possibly matching TRBD2 (7 bases). CDR3 length: 14 amino acids. Trimming stripped 2 bases from V and 4 bases from J, with 13 bases between. Germline V gene data show CDR1 as SGDLS and CDR2 as YYNGEE. This CDR3 is CASSVSGGGYEQYF. CDR3 nucleotide sequence: TGTGCCAGCAGCGTTTCGGGGGGCGGTTACGAGCAGTACTTC.

This chain joins TRBV4-3 and TRBJ2-7; 9 nucleotides agree with TRBD1. Trimming removed 1 base from V and 4 bases from J; junction bases left unmatched: 8. Germline CDR1 is LGHNA and CDR2 is YSLEER. There are 16 residues in the CDR3. The CDR3 sequence: CASSQGRGQGGYEQYF. CDR3 nucleotides: TGCGCCAGCAGCCAAGGAAGGGGACAGGGTGGGTACGAGCAGTACTTC.

The chain combines TRBV4-1 with TRBJ2-1, with 10 bases lining up with TRBD2. Germline V CDR1 and CDR2: MGHRA, YSYEKL. CDR3 length: 16 amino acids. Germline trimming cut 5 bases from V and 8 bases from J; bases unmatched to any gene: 12. DNA of the CDR3: TGCGCCAGCAGCTCACTTAGCGGGGGGCGTTGGGATGAGCAGTTCTTC. This gives the protein CASSSLSGGRWDEQFF.

The chain uses TRBV2 and TRBJ2-7, with 8 bases matching TRBD1. CDR1 and CDR2 from the germline V gene are SNHLY and FYNNEI. Trimming removed 7 bases from V and 2 bases from J; junction bases left unmatched: 7. This CDR3 has 14 amino acids. DNA for the CDR3: TGTGCCAGCAACCAGGACAGGGAGCCCTACGAGCAGTACTTC. The encoded protein is CASNQDREPYEQYF. The whole variable domain, remainder taken from reference TRBV2 and TRBJ2-7, is EPEVTQTPSHQVTQMGQEVILRCVPISNHLYFYWYRQILGQKVEFLVSFYNNEISEKSEIFDDQFSVERPDGSNFTLKIRSTKLEDSAMYFCASNQDREPYEQYFGPGTRLTVT.

The chain carries TRBV5-1 and TRBJ1-4; D not resolved. This CDR3 has 15 amino acids. V was trimmed by 2 bases and J by 3 bases, leaving 11 bases between them. Germline V gives CDR1 SGHRS, CDR2 YFSETQ. This chain's CDR3 is CASSFSPAPNEKLFF. CDR3 nucleotides: TGCGCCAGCAGCTTTAGTCCCGCGCCTAATGAAAAACTGTTTTTT.

The chain carries TRBV12-5 and TRBJ2-3, with a possible D match to TRBD1 (5 bases). Germline V CDR1 and CDR2: LGHNT, FRNRAP. The CDR3 has 12 residues. Trimming took 4 bases from V and 8 from J, leaving 10 bases between them. In DNA, the CDR3 is TGTGCTAGTGGTTCCACTCAGGGTACGCAGTATTTT. This encodes CASGSTQGTQYF. The whole variable domain, remainder taken from reference TRBV12-5 and TRBJ2-3, is DARVTQTPRHKVTEMGQEVTMRCQPILGHNTVFWYRQTMMQGLELLAYFRNRAPLDDSGMPKDRFSAEMPDATLATLKIQPSEPRDSAVYFCASGSTQGTQYFGPGTRLTVL.

V and J are TRBV19 and TRBJ1-2, with D unresolved. CDR1 is LNHDA and CDR2 is SQIVND in the germline V gene (reference sequence). The V end lost 3 bases, the J end lost 2 bases, and 7 bases lay between the germline ends. The CDR3 is 13 residues long. CDR3 residues: CASSIEQNYGYTF. As DNA, the CDR3 is TGTGCCAGTAGTATCGAGCAGAACTATGGCTACACCTTC.

The chain is built from TRBV29-1 and TRBJ1-2, with D possibly matching TRBD1 (6 bases). Germline values: CDR1 SQVTM, CDR2 ANQGSEA. This CDR3 has 13 residues. V dropped 3 bases and J dropped 4 bases, with 12 bases sitting between them. This chain's CDR3 is CSVDGEGGYGYTF. DNA for the CDR3: TGCAGCGTTGATGGCGAGGGGGGCTATGGCTACACCTTC.

The chain recombines TRBV15 with TRBJ2-7, with 7 bases that match TRBD2. Per germline, CDR1 LNHNV and CDR2 YYDKDF (reference sequence). Trimming took 0 bases from V and 6 from J; bases not matched to a gene: 8. This CDR3 spans 15 amino acids. The CDR3 DNA sequence: TGTGCCACCAGCAGAGATGGGGGGACTACGGCCGAGCAGTACTTC. Translating gives CATSRDGGTTAEQYF.

This chain connects TRBV6-5 to TRBJ1-5; weak D call: TRBD1 (5 bases). CDR1 and CDR2 from the germline V gene are MNHEY and SVGAGI. V shed 5 bases and J shed 4 bases, with 9 bases lying between them. The CDR3 covers 13 residues. CDR3 amino acids: CASSPDRNQPQHF. The CDR3 DNA follows: TGTGCCAGCAGTCCCGACAGAAATCAGCCCCAGCATTTT.

This clone was found once. In nucleotides, the CDR3 is TGTGCCAGCAGCTTAGCTAGCGGGAGTGGCACCGGGGAGCTGTTTTTT. Translating it yields CASSLASGSGTGELFF. V is TRBV7-6 and J is TRBJ2-2, with 9 positions matching TRBD2. The CDR3 totals 16 residues. J lost 4 bases, V lost 0 bases, and 3 bases had no gene match. Germline V gene data show CDR1 as SGHVS and CDR2 as FNYEAQ.

The chain carries TRBV21-1 and TRBJ1-1. TRBV21-1 is a documented pseudogene. The CDR3 is 18 amino acids. CDR3 in amino acids: CASSKVLVRGRTKTEAFF. The CDR3 nucleotides are TGTGCCAGCAGCAAAGTTTTGGTCCGGGGGCGGACGAAGACTGAAGCTTTCTTT.

The chain joins TRBV6-5 to TRBJ2-4; 11 bases are shared with TRBD1. J lost 6 bases, V lost 2 bases, and 3 bases had no gene match. The V gene's germline CDR1 is MNHEY and CDR2 SVGAGI. The CDR3 totals 15 residues. The CDR3 protein is CASSYGTGGGNIQYF. The CDR3 region has the DNA TGTGCCAGCAGTTACGGGACAGGGGGGGGAAACATTCAGTACTTC.

This chain connects TRBV7-6 to TRBJ2-7, with D perhaps matching TRBD1 (5 bases). V was trimmed by 6 bases and J by 2 bases, leaving 5 bases between them. There are 11 residues in the CDR3. The germline V gene has CDR1 SGHVS and CDR2 FNYEAQ. The chain's CDR3 is CASRGAYEQYF. CDR3 coding DNA: TGTGCCAGCAGAGGGGCCTACGAGCAGTACTTC.

This clone has only one observation. The rearrangement uses TRBV19 and TRBJ1-4; tentative D call: TRBD1 (5 bases). Trimming shortened V by 5 bases and J by 4 bases, and 17 bases separated the two germline ends. The germline V gene has CDR1 LNHDA and CDR2 SQIVND (reference sequence). CDR3 length equals 16 residues. In DNA, the CDR3 is TGTGCCAGTAGTGCCGGACACCGGCTGGTTAATGAAAAACTGTTTTTT. Amino acids: CASSAGHRLVNEKLFF.

The chain couples TRBV11-2 to TRBJ2-1; D remains ambiguous. The CDR3 contains 13 residues. V shed 2 bases and J shed 4 bases, with 6 bases lying between them. Germline CDR1 SGHAT, CDR2 FQNNGV. Here the CDR3 DNA reads TGTGCCAGCAGCTTAAGGCGGTACAATGAGCAGTTCTTC. Its translation: CASSLRRYNEQFF. Full variable domain (outside the CDR3, taken from reference TRBV11-2 and TRBJ2-1): EAGVAQSPRYKIIEKRQSVAFWCNPISGHATLYWYQQILGQGPKLLIQFQNNGVVDDSQLPKDRFSAERLKGVDSTLKIQPAKLEDSAVYLCASSLRRYNEQFFGPGTRLTVL.

This chain uses TRBV30 with TRBJ2-1; D is unresolved. The V and J ends lost 7 bases and 3 bases respectively, with 7 bases between them. Germline values: CDR1 GTSNPN, CDR2 SVGIG (reference sequence). This CDR3 contains 11 residues. Here the CDR3 reads CAFLRYNEQFF. The CDR3, as DNA: TGTGCCTTTCTTCGCTACAATGAGCAGTTCTTC.

The chain links TRBV7-8 to TRBJ1-4; 7 bases are shared with TRBD1. V was pared by 2 bases and J by 4 bases, with 4 bases of the junction left unmatched. Germline loops: CDR1 SGHVS, CDR2 FQNEAQ. CDR3 length equals 15 residues. In nucleotides, the CDR3 is TGTGCCAGCAGCTTACGGGGGACAGATAATGAAAAACTGTTTTTT. Protein: CASSLRGTDNEKLFF.

The chain employs TRBV7-2 and TRBJ2-7, with a weak D call TRBD1 (5 bases). Germline V gene lookup returns CDR1 SGHTA and CDR2 FQGNSA. V was shortened by 6 bases and J by 3 bases, with 12 bases between the two germline ends. The CDR3 spans 13 residues. The CDR3 region has the DNA TGTGCCAGCAGTTTTGGGGCCTACTACGAGCAGTACTTC. Its translation is CASSFGAYYEQYF.

The chain combines TRBV6-5 with TRBJ1-1, with D uncertain. CDR1 MNHEY and CDR2 SVGAGI come from the germline V gene. V shed 7 bases and J shed 7 bases, with 16 bases lying between them. The length of the CDR3 is 13 residues. The CDR3 bases are TGTGCCAGCACGGGCTACGGGGTCCTTGAAGCTTTCTTT. Residues: CASTGYGVLEAFF.